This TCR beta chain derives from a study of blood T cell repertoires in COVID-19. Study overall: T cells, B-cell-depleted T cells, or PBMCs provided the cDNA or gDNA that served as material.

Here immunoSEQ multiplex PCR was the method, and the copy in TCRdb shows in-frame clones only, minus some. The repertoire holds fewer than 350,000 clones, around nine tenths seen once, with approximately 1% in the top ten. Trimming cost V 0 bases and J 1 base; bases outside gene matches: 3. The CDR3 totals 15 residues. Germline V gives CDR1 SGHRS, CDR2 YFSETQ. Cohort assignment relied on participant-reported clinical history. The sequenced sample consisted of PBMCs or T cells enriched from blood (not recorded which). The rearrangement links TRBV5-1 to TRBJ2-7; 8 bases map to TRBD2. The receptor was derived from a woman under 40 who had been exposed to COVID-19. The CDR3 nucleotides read TGCGCCAGCAGCTTGGCCCCGGGAGGGTCCTACGAGCAGTACTTC. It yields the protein CASSLAPGGSYEQYF.